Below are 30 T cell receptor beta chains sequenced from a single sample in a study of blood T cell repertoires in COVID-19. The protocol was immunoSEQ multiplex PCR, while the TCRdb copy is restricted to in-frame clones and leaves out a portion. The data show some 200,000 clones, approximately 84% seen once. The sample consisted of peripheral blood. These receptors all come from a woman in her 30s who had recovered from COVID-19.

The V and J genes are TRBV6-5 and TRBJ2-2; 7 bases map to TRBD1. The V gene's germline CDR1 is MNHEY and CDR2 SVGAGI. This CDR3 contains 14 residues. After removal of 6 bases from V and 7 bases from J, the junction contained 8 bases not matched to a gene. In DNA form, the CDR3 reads TGTGCCAGCAGAGACAGGGACCGCGGCGGGGAGCTGTTTTTT. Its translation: CASRDRDRGGELFF.

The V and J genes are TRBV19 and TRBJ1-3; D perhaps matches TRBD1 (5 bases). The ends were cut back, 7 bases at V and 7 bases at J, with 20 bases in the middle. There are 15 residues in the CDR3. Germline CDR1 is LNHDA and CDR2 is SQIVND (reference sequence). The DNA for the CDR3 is TGTGCCAGTATAAGAACTGAGCGGGGCTGGAACACCATATATTTT. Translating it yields CASIRTERGWNTIYF.

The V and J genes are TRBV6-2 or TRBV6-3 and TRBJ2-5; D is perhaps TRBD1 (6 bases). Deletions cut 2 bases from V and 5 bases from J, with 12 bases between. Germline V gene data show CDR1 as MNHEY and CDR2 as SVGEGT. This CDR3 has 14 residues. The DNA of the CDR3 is TGTGCCAGCAGTTACCAGGGGCGCAGGGAGACCCAGTACTTC. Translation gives CASSYQGRRETQYF.

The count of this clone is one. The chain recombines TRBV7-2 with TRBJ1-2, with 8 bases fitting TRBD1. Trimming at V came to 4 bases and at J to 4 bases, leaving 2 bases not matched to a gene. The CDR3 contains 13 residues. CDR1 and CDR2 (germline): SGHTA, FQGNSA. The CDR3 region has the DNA TGTGCCAGCAGCTCGGGACAGGCCTATGGCTACACCTTC. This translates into CASSSGQAYGYTF.

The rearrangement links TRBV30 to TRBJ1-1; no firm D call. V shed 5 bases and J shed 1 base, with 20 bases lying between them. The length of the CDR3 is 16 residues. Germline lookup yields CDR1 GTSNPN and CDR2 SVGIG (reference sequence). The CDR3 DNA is TGTGCCTGGTTTAAAATCTTGGGTTTAGCGAACACTGAAGCTTTCTTT. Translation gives CAWFKILGLANTEAFF.

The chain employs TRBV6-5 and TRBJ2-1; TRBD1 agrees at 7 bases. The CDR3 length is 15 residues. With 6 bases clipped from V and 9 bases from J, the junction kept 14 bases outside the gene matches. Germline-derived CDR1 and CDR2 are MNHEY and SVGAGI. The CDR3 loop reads CASRPPGTVAGEQFF. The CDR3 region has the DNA TGTGCCAGCAGACCCCCCGGGACAGTCGCTGGTGAGCAGTTCTTC.

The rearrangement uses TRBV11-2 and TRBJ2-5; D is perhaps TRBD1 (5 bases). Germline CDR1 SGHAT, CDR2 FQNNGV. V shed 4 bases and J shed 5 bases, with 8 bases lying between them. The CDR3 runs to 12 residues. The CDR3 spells CASSYRRETQYF. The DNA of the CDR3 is TGTGCCAGCAGCTACAGGCGGGAGACCCAGTACTTC.

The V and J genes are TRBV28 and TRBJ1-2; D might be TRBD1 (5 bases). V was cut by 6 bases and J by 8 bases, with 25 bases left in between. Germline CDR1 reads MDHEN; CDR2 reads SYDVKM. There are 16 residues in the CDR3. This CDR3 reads CASSTPPGGPLRGYTF. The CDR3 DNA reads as TGTGCCAGCAGCACTCCCCCGGGGGGACCTCTTCGCGGCTACACCTTC.

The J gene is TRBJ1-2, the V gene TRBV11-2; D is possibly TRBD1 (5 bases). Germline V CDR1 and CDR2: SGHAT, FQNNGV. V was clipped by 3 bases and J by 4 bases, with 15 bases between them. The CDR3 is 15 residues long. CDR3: CASSLPGPGGYGYTF. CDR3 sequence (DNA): TGTGCCAGCAGCTTGCCGGGACCGGGAGGCTATGGCTACACCTTC.

The CDR3 nucleotides are TGTGCCAGCAGCTTAAACAGGGCACTTGGAAACACCATATATTTT. As protein: CASSLNRALGNTIYF. This chain uses TRBV5-5 with TRBJ1-3, with D possibly matching TRBD1 (6 bases). CDR3 length equals 15 residues. Trimming cost V 2 bases and J 3 bases, with 12 bases left between them. Germline V lookup: CDR1 SGHKS, CDR2 YYEKEE (reference sequence). Drawing the rest from reference TRBV5-5 and TRBJ1-3, the complete variable domain is DAGVTQSPTHLIKTRGQQVTLRCSPISGHKSVSWYQQVLGQGPQFIFQYYEKEERGRGNFPDRFSARQFPNYSSELNVNALLLGDSALYLCASSLNRALGNTIYFGEGSWLTVV.

Here the CDR3 DNA reads TGTGCCAGCAGTTTGGAGGCCCCAGCCAAAAACATTCAGTACTTC. Its protein product is CASSLEAPAKNIQYF. This sequence joins TRBV28 and TRBJ2-4; a possible D gene is TRBD2 (5 bases). This CDR3 is built from 15 residues. V was clipped by 3 bases and J by 0 bases, with 9 bases between them. Germline V lookup: CDR1 MDHEN, CDR2 SYDVKM. The variable domain in full, completed from reference TRBV28 and TRBJ2-4, reads DVKVTQSSRYLVKRTGEKVFLECVQDMDHENMFWYRQDPGLGLRLIYFSYDVKMKEKGDIPEGYSVSREKKERFSLILESASTNQTSMYLCASSLEAPAKNIQYFGAGTRLSVL.

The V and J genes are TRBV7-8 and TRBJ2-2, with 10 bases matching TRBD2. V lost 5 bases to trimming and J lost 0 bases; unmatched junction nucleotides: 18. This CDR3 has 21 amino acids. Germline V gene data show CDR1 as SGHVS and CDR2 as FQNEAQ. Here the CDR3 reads CASSLPLTSGVSPANTGELFF. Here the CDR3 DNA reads TGTGCCAGCAGCCTGCCGTTAACTAGCGGGGTCTCCCCAGCGAACACCGGGGAGCTGTTTTTT.

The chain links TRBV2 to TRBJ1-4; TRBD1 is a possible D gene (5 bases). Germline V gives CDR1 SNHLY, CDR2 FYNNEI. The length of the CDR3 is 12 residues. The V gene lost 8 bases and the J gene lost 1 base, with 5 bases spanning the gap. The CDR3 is CASQGTNEKLFF. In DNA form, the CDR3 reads TGTGCCAGCCAGGGAACTAATGAAAAACTGTTTTTT.

As DNA, the CDR3 is TGTGCCAGCAGTCCTAATAACAGGGACACCGGGGAGCTGTTTTTT. The encoded protein is CASSPNNRDTGELFF. The V call is TRBV7-3, the J call TRBJ2-2; weak D call: TRBD1 (6 bases). Germline V gives CDR1 SGHTA, CDR2 FQGTGA. The CDR3 extends over 15 amino acids. Trimming stripped 6 bases from V and 3 bases from J, with 14 bases between.

CDR3 loop: CASSEQWDEKLFF. CDR3 coding DNA: TGTGCCAGCAGCGAACAGTGGGATGAAAAACTGTTTTTT. The chain links TRBV14 to TRBJ1-4; D is uncertain. CDR1 is SGHDN, CDR2 FVKESK, per germline. V was trimmed by 5 bases and J by 6 bases, leaving 10 bases between them. This CDR3 has 13 amino acids.

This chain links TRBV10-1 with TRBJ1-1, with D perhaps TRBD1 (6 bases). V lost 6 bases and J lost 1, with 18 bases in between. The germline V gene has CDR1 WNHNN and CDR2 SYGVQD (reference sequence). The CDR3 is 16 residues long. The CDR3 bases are TGCGCCAGCAGGGAGAGCAGGGCGGGGGCGAACACTGAAGCTTTCTTT. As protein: CASRESRAGANTEAFF.

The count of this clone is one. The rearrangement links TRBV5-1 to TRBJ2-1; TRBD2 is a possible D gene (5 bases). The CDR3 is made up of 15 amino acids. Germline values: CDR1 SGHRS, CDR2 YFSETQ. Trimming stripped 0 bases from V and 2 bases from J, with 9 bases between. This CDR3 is CASSLGPGAYNEQFF. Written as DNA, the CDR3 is TGCGCCAGCAGCTTGGGACCCGGGGCCTACAATGAGCAGTTCTTC.

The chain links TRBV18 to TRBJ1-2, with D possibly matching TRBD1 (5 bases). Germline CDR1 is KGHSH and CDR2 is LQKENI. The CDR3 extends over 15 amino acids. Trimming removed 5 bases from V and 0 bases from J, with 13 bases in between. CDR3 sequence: CASSSPTDPNYGYTF. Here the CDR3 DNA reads TGTGCCAGCTCATCCCCGACAGATCCTAACTATGGCTACACCTTC.

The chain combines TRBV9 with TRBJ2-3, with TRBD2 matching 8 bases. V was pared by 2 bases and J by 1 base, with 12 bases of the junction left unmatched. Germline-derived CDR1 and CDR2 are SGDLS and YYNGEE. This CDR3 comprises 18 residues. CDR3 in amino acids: CASSVTGGAGEGTDTQYF. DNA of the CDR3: TGTGCCAGCAGCGTCACTGGCGGAGCGGGAGAGGGCACAGATACGCAGTATTTT.

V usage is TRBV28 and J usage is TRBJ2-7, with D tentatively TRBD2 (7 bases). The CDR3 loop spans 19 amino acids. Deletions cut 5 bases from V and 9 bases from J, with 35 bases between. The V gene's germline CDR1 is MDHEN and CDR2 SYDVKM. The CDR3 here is CASSPLARGRGPSGLRQYF. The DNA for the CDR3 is TGTGCCAGCAGTCCTCTCGCTCGGGGGCGGGGGCCTAGCGGTTTGAGGCAGTACTTC.

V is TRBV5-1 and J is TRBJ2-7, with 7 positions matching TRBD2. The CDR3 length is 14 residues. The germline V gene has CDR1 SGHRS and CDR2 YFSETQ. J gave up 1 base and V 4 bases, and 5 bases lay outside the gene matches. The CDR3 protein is CASSPWTRSYEQYF. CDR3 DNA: TGCGCCAGCAGCCCGTGGACTAGATCCTACGAGCAGTACTTC.

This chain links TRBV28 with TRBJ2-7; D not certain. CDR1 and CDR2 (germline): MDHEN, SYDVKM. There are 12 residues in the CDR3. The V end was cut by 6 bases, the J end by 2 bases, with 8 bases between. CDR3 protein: CASSPRPYEQYF. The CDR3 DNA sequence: TGTGCCAGCAGCCCTCGTCCCTACGAGCAGTACTTC.

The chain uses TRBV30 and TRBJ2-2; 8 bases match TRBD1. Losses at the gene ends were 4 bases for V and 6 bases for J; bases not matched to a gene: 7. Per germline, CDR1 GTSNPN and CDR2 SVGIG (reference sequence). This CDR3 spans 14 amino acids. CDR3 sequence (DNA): TGTGCCTGGACTGCAGGGGGCGCCCCCGGGGAGCTGTTTTTT. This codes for CAWTAGGAPGELFF.

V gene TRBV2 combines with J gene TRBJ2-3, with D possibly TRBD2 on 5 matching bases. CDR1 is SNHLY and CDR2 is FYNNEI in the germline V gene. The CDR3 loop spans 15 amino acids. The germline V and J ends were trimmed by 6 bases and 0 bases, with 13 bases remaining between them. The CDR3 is CASRLTRTSTDTQYF. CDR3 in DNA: TGTGCCAGCAGGCTAACAAGGACTAGCACAGATACGCAGTATTTT. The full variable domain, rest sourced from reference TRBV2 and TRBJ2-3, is EPEVTQTPSHQVTQMGQEVILRCVPISNHLYFYWYRQILGQKVEFLVSFYNNEISEKSEIFDDQFSVERPDGSNFTLKIRSTKLEDSAMYFCASRLTRTSTDTQYFGPGTRLTVL.

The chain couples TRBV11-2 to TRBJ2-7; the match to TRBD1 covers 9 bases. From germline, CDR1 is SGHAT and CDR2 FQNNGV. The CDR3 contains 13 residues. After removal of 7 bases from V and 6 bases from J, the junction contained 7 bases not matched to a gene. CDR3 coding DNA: TGTGCCAGCATCTCGACAGGGGGGGGCGAGCAGTACTTC. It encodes CASISTGGGEQYF.

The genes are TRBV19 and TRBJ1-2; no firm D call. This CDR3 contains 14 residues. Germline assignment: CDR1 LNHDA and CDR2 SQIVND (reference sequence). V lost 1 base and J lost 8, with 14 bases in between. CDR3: CASSIGGRSGGYTF. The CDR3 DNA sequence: TGTGCCAGTAGTATAGGCGGCAGATCGGGAGGCTACACCTTC.

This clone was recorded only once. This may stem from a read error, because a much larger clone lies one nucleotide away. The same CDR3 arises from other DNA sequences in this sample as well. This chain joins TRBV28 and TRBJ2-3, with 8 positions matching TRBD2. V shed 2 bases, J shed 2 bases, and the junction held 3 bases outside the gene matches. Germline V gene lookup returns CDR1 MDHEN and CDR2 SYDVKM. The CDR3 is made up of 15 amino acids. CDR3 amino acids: CASSLPSGLTDTQYF. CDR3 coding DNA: TGTGCCAGCAGTTTACCTAGCGGGCTCACAGATACGCAGTATTTT. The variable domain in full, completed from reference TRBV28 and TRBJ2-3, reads DVKVTQSSRYLVKRTGEKVFLECVQDMDHENMFWYRQDPGLGLRLIYFSYDVKMKEKGDIPEGYSVSREKKERFSLILESASTNQTSMYLCASSLPSGLTDTQYFGPGTRLTVL.

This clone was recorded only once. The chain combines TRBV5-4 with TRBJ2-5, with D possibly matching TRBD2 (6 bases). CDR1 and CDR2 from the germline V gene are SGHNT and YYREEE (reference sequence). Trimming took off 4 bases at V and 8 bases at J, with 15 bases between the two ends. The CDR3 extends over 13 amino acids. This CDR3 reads CASSHGLKETQYF. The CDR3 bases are TGTGCCAGCAGCCATGGACTAAAGGAAACCCAGTACTTC.

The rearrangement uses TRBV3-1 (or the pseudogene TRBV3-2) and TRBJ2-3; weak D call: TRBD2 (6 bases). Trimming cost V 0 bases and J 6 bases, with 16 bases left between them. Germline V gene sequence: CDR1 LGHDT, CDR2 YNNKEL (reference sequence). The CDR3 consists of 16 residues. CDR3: CASSQDDGLKTDTQYF. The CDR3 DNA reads TGTGCCAGCAGCCAAGATGACGGACTAAAAACTGATACGCAGTATTTT.

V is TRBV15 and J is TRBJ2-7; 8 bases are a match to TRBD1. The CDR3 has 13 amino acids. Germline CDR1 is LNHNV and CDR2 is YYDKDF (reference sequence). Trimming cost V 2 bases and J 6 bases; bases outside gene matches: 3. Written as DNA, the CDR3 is TGTGCCACCAGCAGACCCGACAGGGGCGAGCAGTACTTC. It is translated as CATSRPDRGEQYF.